Below are 24 T cell receptor beta chains sequenced from a single sample in a study of molecular identifiers for immune sequencing clone quantification. TCRdb passed the PCR reads through MiXCR, listing each CDR3 protein once. The sample holds some 580,000 distinct CDR3 sequences, less than 30% seen once. Sequenced sample: naive CD8+ T cells from blood, with Jurkat cell RNA spiked in. Subset given: FACS-sorted CD8+CD4-CCR7+CD45RA+ naive T cells. Source of these receptors: a human donor in good health. Some libraries in this study had Jurkat cell RNA spiked in.

Worth noting for this clonotype: One end of the junction does not line up with germline, which may come from a read error. The chain uses TRBV5-1 and TRBJ1-1; D gene uncertain. CDR3 length: 15 amino acids. Germline-derived CDR1 and CDR2 are SGHRS and YFSETQ. This chain's CDR3 is CASSLTGLGNTVAFF. The CDR3 coding sequence is TGCGCCAGCAGCTTAACCGGATTGGGGAACACTGTAGCTTTCTTT.

A remark on this clonotype: With a much larger clone just one base away, this may be a read error. Since the CDR3 does not end with the conserved phenylalanine or tryptophan, this likely comes from a read error. V gene TRBV19 combines with J gene TRBJ2-7, with D possibly being TRBD1 (5 bases). Germline V gives CDR1 LNHDA, CDR2 SQIVND (reference sequence). The V and J ends lost 4 bases and 3 bases respectively, with 7 bases between them. The CDR3 runs to 12 residues. The CDR3 region has the DNA TGTGCCAGTAGTACAGGGTACTACGAGCAGTACCTC. The encoded protein is CASSTGYYEQYL.

At least ten counts were recorded for this clonotype. The CDR3 region is CASSLATVYNEQFF. The CDR3 nucleotides read TGTGCCAGCAGCTTAGCGACTGTATACAATGAGCAGTTCTTC. This rearrangement joins TRBV7-9 to TRBJ2-1; D not certain. Germline V gene sequence: CDR1 SEHNR, CDR2 FQNEAQ (reference sequence). This CDR3 comprises 14 residues. Trimming took off 0 bases at V and 4 bases at J, with 7 bases between the two ends.

In this sample, this clonotype turned up a few times. This chain connects TRBV4-3 to TRBJ2-1; D is perhaps TRBD2 (5 bases). This CDR3 spans 16 amino acids. Germline V lookup: CDR1 LGHNA, CDR2 YSLEER. The V gene lost 1 base and the J gene lost 6 bases, with 16 bases spanning the gap. The chain's CDR3 is CASSQGARGPFNEQFF. DNA of the CDR3: TGCGCCAGCAGCCAAGGCGCCCGAGGGCCCTTCAATGAGCAGTTCTTC.

The count of this clonotype is one. Just one base apart from a much larger clone, this may be a read error. The chain combines TRBV29-1 with TRBJ2-1, with D perhaps matching TRBD1 or TRBD2 (5 bases each). From germline, CDR1 is SQVTM and CDR2 ANQGSEA. Trimming removed 5 bases from V and 9 bases from J, with 14 bases in between. CDR3 size: 12 residues. In DNA, the CDR3 is TGCAGCGTTATCCGGGACGGTCGTGAGCAGTTCTTC. This encodes CSVIRDGREQFF.

This clonotype occurred many times. The rearrangement uses TRBV24-1 and TRBJ2-1; 7 bases match TRBD1. The germline V gene has CDR1 KGHDR and CDR2 SFDVKD. V trimming: 3 bases; J trimming: 10 bases; junction bases outside the gene matches: 5. The CDR3 runs 13 residues. The CDR3 here is CATSDAGGPEQFF. The CDR3 coding sequence is TGTGCCACCAGTGATGCAGGGGGTCCCGAGCAGTTCTTC.

As concerns this clonotype: One end of the junction does not line up with germline, which may come from a read error. CDR3 sequence reads: CASSGGSGSFHERFF. In DNA, the CDR3 is TGTGCCAGCAGTGGAGGGAGCGGGAGCTTCCATGAGCGGTTCTTC. V is TRBV27 and J is TRBJ2-1, with TRBD2 matching over 8 bases. Germline CDR1 MNHEY, CDR2 SMNVEV (reference sequence). This CDR3 spans 15 amino acids.

J is TRBJ2-7 and V is TRBV12-3 or TRBV12-4, with 8 bases fitting TRBD2. The CDR3 contains 15 residues. The trim removed 1 base at V and 2 bases at J, leaving 4 bases unmatched. CDR3 DNA: TGTGCCAGCAGTTTAGAGGGGACTAGGACCTACGAGCAGTACTTC. Translation: CASSLEGTRTYEQYF.

This clonotype was seen at least ten times. The chain joins TRBV7-9 to TRBJ2-3, with 14 positions matching TRBD2. Per germline, CDR1 SEHNR and CDR2 FQNEAQ (reference sequence). CDR3 size: 16 residues. The junction had 4 bases not matched to a gene; V was cut back by 5 bases and J by 3 bases. CDR3 amino acids: CASSGGTSGSTDTQYF. In DNA, the CDR3 is TGTGCCAGCAGCGGCGGGACTAGCGGGAGTACAGATACGCAGTATTTT.

This clonotype was detected only a few times. This chain connects TRBV29-1 to TRBJ2-1; D is possibly TRBD1 (5 bases). V was shortened by 0 bases and J by 8 bases, with 11 bases between the two germline ends. The CDR3 runs 13 residues. Germline CDR1 reads SQVTM; CDR2 reads ANQGSEA. CDR3 sequence (DNA): TGCAGCGTTGAAGACATCAGGGTGGATGAGCAGTTCTTC. Translating gives CSVEDIRVDEQFF.

This clonotype was found many times. The gene calls are TRBV30 and TRBJ2-7; TRBD1 or TRBD2 may be the D gene (5 bases each). This CDR3 is built from 13 residues. Germline V gives CDR1 GTSNPN, CDR2 SVGIG (reference sequence). V was cut by 0 bases and J by 7 bases, with 13 bases left in between. The CDR3 region is CAWSVFSREEQYF. The CDR3 DNA is TGTGCCTGGAGTGTATTCTCCAGGGAGGAGCAGTACTTC.

This clonotype was seen at least ten times. The rearrangement uses TRBV4-3 and TRBJ1-3; no clear D gene. CDR3 size: 16 residues. CDR1 is LGHNA, CDR2 YSLEER, per germline. Trimming shortened V by 0 bases and J by 8 bases, and 17 bases separated the two germline ends. The CDR3, as DNA: TGCGCCAGCAGCCAAGATCGAGCGGGCGGCGGGGACACCATATATTTT. Translating gives CASSQDRAGGGDTIYF.

This clonotype was found many times. CDR3 nucleotide sequence: TGCAGTGCACCCATACAGGGGGGAAATCAGCCCCAGCATTTT. Its protein product is CSAPIQGGNQPQHF. The chain links TRBV20-1 to TRBJ1-5; 8 bases line up with TRBD1. Germline-derived CDR1 and CDR2 are DFQATT and SNEGSKA (reference sequence). The CDR3 runs to 14 residues. V was clipped by 6 bases and J by 4 bases; unmatched bases: 8.

The V and J genes are TRBV7-2 and TRBJ2-7; 8 nucleotides match TRBD2. This CDR3 comprises 16 residues. The V segment lost 1 base and the J segment 3 bases; nucleotides outside the gene matches: 8. CDR1 is SGHTA, CDR2 FQGNSA, per germline. The CDR3 DNA is TGTGCCAGCAGCTTAGGCTGGACTAGCAGGCTCTACGAGCAGTACTTC. Translated, it gives CASSLGWTSRLYEQYF. The full variable domain, with the rest looked up from reference TRBV7-2 and TRBJ2-7, is GAGVSQSPSNKVTEKGKDVELRCDPISGHTALYWYRQSLGQGLEFLIYFQGNSAPDKSGLPSDRFSAERTGGSVSTLTIQRTQQEDSAVYLCASSLGWTSRLYEQYFGPGTRLTVT.

On this clonotype: An end of the junction does not agree with germline; a read error may underlie this. V is TRBV20-1 and J is TRBJ2-7; D not certain. There are 13 residues in the CDR3. The germline gives CDR1 DFQATT, CDR2 SNEGSKA (reference sequence). CDR3 DNA sequence: TGCAGTGCCAGAAGACGAGCCCACTACGGGCAGTACTTC. It translates to CSARRRAHYGQYF.

The genes are TRBV7-9 and TRBJ2-7; 7 nucleotides agree with TRBD2. With V trimmed by 4 bases and J by 1 base, 4 bases remained unmatched. Germline V CDR1 and CDR2: SEHNR, FQNEAQ (reference sequence). The CDR3 is 14 amino acids. CDR3 DNA sequence: TGTGCCAGCAGCTCCAGCGGGGAATCCTACGAGCAGTACTTC. Protein product: CASSSSGESYEQYF.

Points on this clonotype: One junction end does not reproduce the germline sequence, and a read error may be involved. The chain recombines TRBV20-1 with TRBJ1-1; D remains unclear. The germline gives CDR1 DFQATT, CDR2 SNEGSKA (reference sequence). CDR3 length: 15 amino acids. CDR3 amino acids: CSARDPQEGGPDAFF. The CDR3 region has the DNA TGCAGTGCTAGAGATCCGCAAGAGGGCGGCCCTGACGCTTTCTTT.

This clonotype was picked up many times. CDR3 protein: CSASASGELTDTQYF. The CDR3 DNA reads TGCAGTGCTAGTGCTAGCGGGGAACTCACAGATACGCAGTATTTT. V usage is TRBV20-1 and J usage is TRBJ2-3, with 9 bases identical to TRBD2. From germline, CDR1 is DFQATT and CDR2 SNEGSKA (reference sequence). The CDR3 has 15 amino acids. V was clipped by 3 bases and J by 2 bases; unmatched bases: 6.

The chain combines TRBV7-9 with TRBJ2-5; possibly TRBD1 or TRBD2 for D (6 bases each). The CDR3 spans 14 residues. V lost 5 bases to trimming and J lost 4 bases, with 14 bases between them. Germline-derived CDR1 and CDR2 are SEHNR and FQNEAQ (reference sequence). The CDR3 bases are TGTGCCAGCAGCACAAGGGGGGTCGGAGAGACCCAGTACTTC. It translates to CASSTRGVGETQYF.

This clonotype was detected only a few times. The chain employs TRBV28 and TRBJ2-7, with a weak D call TRBD1 (5 bases). Germline V gene data show CDR1 as MDHEN and CDR2 as SYDVKM. CDR3 length: 13 amino acids. With 3 bases removed from V and 9 bases from J, the gap between germline ends came to 15 bases. CDR3 DNA sequence: TGTGCCAGCAGTTTGGACACTGTGGCTAGGCAGTACTTC. The encoded protein is CASSLDTVARQYF.

For this clonotype: An end of the junction does not agree with germline; a read error may underlie this. This chain links TRBV6-2 or TRBV6-3 with TRBJ1-1; maybe TRBD1 (5 bases). The V gene's germline CDR1 is MNHEY and CDR2 SVGEGT. The CDR3 sequence is 14 residues long. CDR3 sequence (DNA): TGTGCCAGCAGGGAAGGGACTTGGGGCACTGAAGCTGTCTTT. Its protein is CASREGTWGTEAVF.

This clonotype was seen only a few times. V gene TRBV11-2 combines with J gene TRBJ2-1; D may be TRBD2 (6 bases). Trimming stripped 0 bases from V and 3 bases from J, with 12 bases between. Germline V gene data show CDR1 as SGHAT and CDR2 as FQNNGV. This CDR3 region has 16 residues. The CDR3 coding sequence is TGTGCCAGCAGCTTAGATGGGACTTTCAGCTACAATGAGCAGTTCTTC. The encoded protein is CASSLDGTFSYNEQFF.

On this clonotype itself: This may come from a read error, since a much larger clone is one base off. V is TRBV29-1 and J is TRBJ1-1; 7 nucleotides agree with TRBD1. The length of the CDR3 is 14 residues. Per germline, CDR1 SQVTM and CDR2 ANQGSEA. Losses at the gene ends were 0 bases for V and 3 bases for J; bases not matched to a gene: 4. CDR3 bases: TGCAGCGTTGAAGATGGTCAGGGGGACACTGAAGCTTTCTTT. It is translated as CSVEDGQGDTEAFF.

This clonotype was counted a few times. This chain connects TRBV5-1 to TRBJ2-1, with a weak D call TRBD1 (6 bases). The germline V gene encodes CDR1 SGHRS and CDR2 YFSETQ. This CDR3 comprises 13 residues. V lost 6 bases to trimming and J lost 9 bases, with 16 bases between them. The CDR3 nucleotides read TGCGCCAGCATGTCGACAGGTCTGAGTGAGCAGTTCTTC. It translates to CASMSTGLSEQFF.